Listed here is a single T cell receptor (beta chain). Its specificity is unknown. Patients had resection in Japan or China between about 2014 and 2018. Macro-dissection enriched premalignant or tumor cells before nucleic acid extraction. This entry comes from a study of immune evolution from preneoplasia to lung adenocarcinoma. About the research overall: HLA loss of heterozygosity: less than 9% AIS, about 15% MIA, roughly 35% ADC, none AAH.

The germline V gene encodes CDR1 MDHEN and CDR2 SYDVKM. CDR3 size: 14 residues. V was pared by 5 bases and J by 2 bases, with 11 bases between. Study results and caveats: From normal lung to invasive adenocarcinoma, top clone frequencies appeared to decrease.

Data came from immunoSEQ multiplex PCR; TCRdb stores just in-frame clones and leaves some out. Altogether 6,500 to 10,000 clones are present, approximately 80% being singletons, with the ten largest covering roughly 2.4%. This chain connects TRBV28 to TRBJ2-3; perhaps TRBD1 as D (5 bases). Sequencing was performed on FFPE invasive lung adenocarcinoma tissue. The sequence derives from a person aged 50-75 years with lung adenocarcinoma. CDR3 DNA sequence: TGTGCCAGCAGTCTAGGGGCAGCCACAGATACGCAGTATTTT. The encoded protein is CASSLGAATDTQYF. Based on the CDR3 plus reference TRBV28 and TRBJ2-3, the full variable domain is DVKVTQSSRYLVKRTGEKVFLECVQDMDHENMFWYRQDPGLGLRLIYFSYDVKMKEKGDIPEGYSVSREKKERFSLILESASTNQTSMYLCASSLGAATDTQYFGPGTRLTVL.